Shown below are 8 T cell receptor beta chains from a single sample sequenced in a study of blood T cell repertoires in COVID-19. The repertoire was sequenced with immunoSEQ multiplex PCR; TCRdb's copy has only in-frame clones and lacks some. The repertoire has 300,000 or so clones, about nine tenths of them found once; the top ten carry around 2.5%. The sequencing input was PBMCs or T cells enriched from blood (not recorded which). Receptor source: a man in his sixties who had recovered from COVID-19.

J is TRBJ1-1 and V is TRBV7-9; 8 positions agree with TRBD1. J lost 7 bases, V lost 3 bases, and 13 bases had no gene match. The CDR3 runs to 16 residues. Germline-derived CDR1 and CDR2 are SEHNR and FQNEAQ (reference sequence). As DNA, the CDR3 is TGTGCCAGCAGCTTTAGACCGGGACAGGCTATGGGTGAAGCTTTCTTT. This encodes CASSFRPGQAMGEAFF.

This chain uses TRBV6-1 with TRBJ1-5, with D hard to call. The V end lost 0 bases, the J end lost 4 bases, and 16 bases lay between the germline ends. The CDR3 loop spans 17 amino acids. Germline CDR1 and CDR2: MNHNS and SASEGT. The CDR3 is CASSEAGGGRRNQPQHF. The CDR3 DNA sequence: TGTGCCAGCAGTGAAGCTGGAGGAGGACGGCGGAATCAGCCCCAGCATTTT.

This sequence joins TRBV5-1 and TRBJ1-2; D not certain. This CDR3 contains 12 residues. V lost 4 bases and J lost 2, with 6 bases in between. Germline lookup yields CDR1 SGHRS and CDR2 YFSETQ. The CDR3 reads CASSEGNYGYTF. CDR3 nucleotide sequence: TGCGCCAGCAGCGAGGGAAACTATGGCTACACCTTC.

J is TRBJ2-3 and V is TRBV7-8; 12 nucleotides match TRBD2. This CDR3 contains 18 residues. The junction had 9 bases not matched to a gene; V was cut back by 3 bases and J by 2 bases. Per the germline V gene, CDR1 is SGHVS and CDR2 is FQNEAQ. The CDR3 loop reads CASSLRPSGRVNTDTQYF. In nucleotides, the CDR3 is TGTGCCAGCAGCTTGAGGCCTAGCGGGAGGGTTAACACAGATACGCAGTATTTT.

The V gene is TRBV19, the J gene TRBJ2-7, with 13 bases that match TRBD2. The CDR3 is made up of 17 amino acids. The V gene end was trimmed by 6 bases and the J gene end by 3 bases; junction bases not matched to a gene: 11. Germline-derived CDR1 and CDR2 are LNHDA and SQIVND (reference sequence). The CDR3 DNA reads as TGTGCCAGTAGCTCGGCGGTGGGACTAGCGGGGCACTACGAGCAGTACTTC. Translating it yields CASSSAVGLAGHYEQYF.

The chain links TRBV7-8 to TRBJ1-5; no definite D call. The germline gives CDR1 SGHVS, CDR2 FQNEAQ. CDR3 length: 14 residues. Trimming pared 4 bases from V and 1 base from J, leaving 8 bases between. CDR3 in amino acids: CASSYTGSNQPQHF. The CDR3 bases are TGTGCCAGCAGCTACACGGGAAGCAATCAGCCCCAGCATTTT.

The chain has TRBV6-5 and TRBJ1-1; D remains unclear. Germline V lookup: CDR1 MNHEY, CDR2 SVGAGI. The CDR3 spans 13 residues. The V and J ends lost 6 bases and 6 bases respectively, with 14 bases between them. The CDR3 protein is CASSPSGIAEAFF. In DNA form, the CDR3 reads TGTGCCAGCAGCCCGTCGGGGATCGCTGAAGCTTTCTTT.

The CDR3 DNA follows: TGTGCCAGCAGCTTGGCTGGACAGGGGCTCAATCAGCCCCAGCATTTT. Residues: CASSLAGQGLNQPQHF. The chain carries TRBV5-6 and TRBJ1-5, with 9 bases aligning to TRBD1. The V gene end was trimmed by 0 bases and the J gene end by 3 bases; junction bases not matched to a gene: 4. The CDR3 runs 16 residues. Germline CDR1 reads SGHDT; CDR2 reads YYEEEE.